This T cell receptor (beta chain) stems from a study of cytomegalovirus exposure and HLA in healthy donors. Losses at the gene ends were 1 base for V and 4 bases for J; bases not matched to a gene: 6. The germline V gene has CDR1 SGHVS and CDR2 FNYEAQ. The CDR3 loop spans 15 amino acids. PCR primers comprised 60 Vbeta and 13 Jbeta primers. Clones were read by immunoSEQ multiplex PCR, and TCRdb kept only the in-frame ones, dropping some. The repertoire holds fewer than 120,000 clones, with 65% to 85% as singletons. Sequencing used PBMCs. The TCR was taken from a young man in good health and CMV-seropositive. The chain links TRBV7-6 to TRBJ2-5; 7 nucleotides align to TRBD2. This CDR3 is CASSLGWEGGETQYF. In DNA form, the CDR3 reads TGTGCCAGCAGCTTAGGATGGGAGGGTGGAGAGACCCAGTACTTC.